The count of the clone carrying this TCR beta chain is one. Antigen: not known. This entry belongs to a study of STAT5B mutations in CD4+ large granular lymphocyte leukemia. Study-wide results and caveats: 8/27 top patient clones versus 2/35 control clones were TRBV06-family.

The V end was cut by 5 bases, the J end by 5 bases, with 12 bases between. This CDR3 is 12 amino acids long. Germline CDR1 is GTSNPN and CDR2 is SVGIG (reference sequence). Measured with immunoSEQ multiplex PCR; TCRdb has only the in-frame clones, and not every one. Of about 18,000 clones detected, 70% to 85% appear once; the ten largest clones hold around 13%. Sequencing used CD4+ T cells from blood buffy coats. V is TRBV30 and J is TRBJ1-1; D unresolved. This clonotype originated in a human donor in good health. The CDR3 spells CAWAKQRTEAFF. In DNA form, the CDR3 reads TGTGCCTGGGCGAAGCAACGGACTGAAGCTTTCTTT.